One and the same sample provided the 11 T cell receptor beta chains below, sequenced in a study of shared clonotypes between healthy human individuals. In the naive CD8 group, cells lacked CD45RO and were positively selected for CCR7, so terminally differentiated effector memory CD45RA+ cells were left out. Measured with immunoSEQ multiplex PCR; TCRdb has only the in-frame clones, and not every one. The table has around 1.9 million clones, about 92% seen once. Sequenced sample: naive CD8+ T cells from PBMCs. The receptors were sampled from a man between 18 and 29 years old in good health. Some clones in this sample may be carry-over from other donors' samples.

The rearrangement links TRBV7-9 to TRBJ1-2; 8 bases are a match to TRBD1. With V trimmed by 1 base and J by 7 bases, 8 bases remained unmatched. The CDR3 sequence is 15 residues long. Looked up from germline, CDR1 is SEHNR and CDR2 is FQNEAQ (reference sequence). CDR3 sequence reads: CASSLVGQDMGGYTF. CDR3 nucleotides: TGTGCCAGCAGCTTAGTGGGACAGGATATGGGTGGCTACACCTTC.

This rearrangement joins TRBV7-9 to TRBJ2-3; TRBD2 agrees at 7 bases. Germline CDR1 and CDR2: SEHNR and FQNEAQ (reference sequence). Trimming cost V 0 bases and J 2 bases; bases outside gene matches: 8. The CDR3 spans 17 residues. In nucleotides, the CDR3 is TGTGCCAGCAGCTTAGCCGCTCGCGGGGGTCACACAGATACGCAGTATTTT. Translated: CASSLAARGGHTDTQYF. Variable domain in full (rest from reference TRBV7-9 and TRBJ2-3): DTGVSQNPRHKITKRGQNVTFRCDPISEHNRLYWYRQTLGQGPEFLTYFQNEAQLEKSRLLSDRFSAERPKGSFSTLEIQRTEQGDSAMYLCASSLAARGGHTDTQYFGPGTRLTVL.

The rearrangement links TRBV27 to TRBJ2-2; the D is unclear. Trimming removed 1 base from V and 2 bases from J, with 8 bases in between. The CDR3 extends over 15 amino acids. CDR1 and CDR2 from the germline V gene are MNHEY and SMNVEV (reference sequence). The CDR3 region is CASSLYESNTGELFF. The CDR3 nucleotides read TGTGCCAGCAGTTTATACGAGTCCAACACCGGGGAGCTGTTTTTT.

About this clone itself: The same CDR3 also results from other DNA sequences found in this sample. This chain uses TRBV7-9 with TRBJ2-5, with 9 bases identical to TRBD1. The CDR3 has 16 amino acids. Germline CDR1 is SEHNR and CDR2 is FQNEAQ (reference sequence). V was pared by 2 bases and J by 1 base, with 5 bases of the junction left unmatched. The CDR3 loop is CASSLRTGDIQETQYF. Here the CDR3 DNA reads TGTGCCAGCAGCTTAAGGACAGGGGACATCCAAGAGACCCAGTACTTC.

The rearrangement links TRBV7-2 to TRBJ1-1; tentative D call: TRBD1 (5 bases). V lost 4 bases and J 1 base, leaving 19 bases between the germline ends. The CDR3 length is 17 residues. The germline V gene encodes CDR1 SGHTA and CDR2 FQGNSA. The CDR3 reads CASSSWATGGKNTEAFF. The DNA of the CDR3 is TGTGCCAGCAGCTCTTGGGCGACGGGGGGGAAGAACACTGAAGCTTTCTTT.

The chain employs TRBV6-1 and TRBJ2-3; D is undetermined. The CDR3 length is 15 residues. The V gene lost 1 base and the J gene lost 4 bases, with 12 bases spanning the gap. Germline V gene data show CDR1 as MNHNS and CDR2 as SASEGT. The CDR3 DNA reads TGTGCCAGCAGTGAAGTTGGCGACGTGGCAGATACGCAGTATTTT. Translating it yields CASSEVGDVADTQYF.

The rearrangement uses TRBV7-8 and TRBJ1-2; 8 positions agree with TRBD1. With 1 base clipped from V and 8 bases from J, the junction kept 18 bases outside the gene matches. The CDR3 is 18 amino acids. The germline CDR1 and CDR2 sequences are SGHVS and FQNEAQ. The CDR3 nucleotides are TGTGCCAGCAGCTTAGAAAGGGGACAGGCTTCCTACCCGGGGGGCTACACCTTC. Its translation: CASSLERGQASYPGGYTF.

The V gene is TRBV29-1, the J gene TRBJ1-2, with unresolved D. This CDR3 has 13 amino acids. Trimming took 5 bases from V and 6 from J, leaving 16 bases between them. Germline CDR1 and CDR2: SQVTM and ANQGSEA. The CDR3: CSVRGQNLNGYTF. The CDR3 DNA follows: TGCAGCGTTAGAGGGCAAAATCTGAATGGCTACACCTTC.

V is TRBV6-1 and J is TRBJ1-2, with 7 bases identical to TRBD1. The CDR3 contains 14 residues. From germline, CDR1 is MNHNS and CDR2 SASEGT. The trim removed 3 bases at V and 4 bases at J, leaving 5 bases unmatched. The DNA for the CDR3 is TGTGCCAGCAGTGAGGGGACAGAGGGCTATGGCTACACCTTC. This sequence encodes CASSEGTEGYGYTF.

This rearrangement joins TRBV7-2 to TRBJ2-3; maybe TRBD2 (6 bases). V lost 6 bases, J lost 5 bases, and 15 bases lay in between. This CDR3 has 14 residues. Germline CDR1 SGHTA, CDR2 FQGNSA. The CDR3 nucleotides read TGTGCCAGCAGTCACGGAGGGGTGGTAGATACGCAGTATTTT. This codes for CASSHGGVVDTQYF.

The chain carries TRBV2 and TRBJ2-7; the D gene could be TRBD1 or TRBD2 (5 bases each). Germline V CDR1 and CDR2: SNHLY, FYNNEI. The CDR3 has 13 amino acids. V was shortened by 3 bases and J by 5 bases, with 11 bases between the two germline ends. As DNA, the CDR3 is TGTGCCAGCAGTGACAGGGAGACGGACGAGCAGTACTTC. Translating gives CASSDRETDEQYF. Variable domain in full (rest from reference TRBV2 and TRBJ2-7): EPEVTQTPSHQVTQMGQEVILRCVPISNHLYFYWYRQILGQKVEFLVSFYNNEISEKSEIFDDQFSVERPDGSNFTLKIRSTKLEDSAMYFCASSDRETDEQYFGPGTRLTVT.